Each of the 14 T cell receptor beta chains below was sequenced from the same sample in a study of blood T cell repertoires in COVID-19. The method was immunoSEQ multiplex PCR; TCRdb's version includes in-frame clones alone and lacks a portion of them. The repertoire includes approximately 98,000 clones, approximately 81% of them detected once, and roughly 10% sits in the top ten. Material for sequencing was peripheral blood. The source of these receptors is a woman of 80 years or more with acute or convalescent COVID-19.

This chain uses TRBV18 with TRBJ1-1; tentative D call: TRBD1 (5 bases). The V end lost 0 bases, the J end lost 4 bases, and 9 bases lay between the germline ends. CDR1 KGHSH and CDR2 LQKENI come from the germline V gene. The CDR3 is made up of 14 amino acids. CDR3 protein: CASSPPGRGTEAFF. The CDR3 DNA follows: TGTGCCAGCTCACCACCAGGGAGGGGCACTGAAGCTTTCTTT.

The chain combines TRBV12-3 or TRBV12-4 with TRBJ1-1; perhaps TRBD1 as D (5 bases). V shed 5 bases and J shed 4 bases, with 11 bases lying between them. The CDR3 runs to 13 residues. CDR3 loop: CASSLLRATEAFF. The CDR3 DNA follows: TGTGCCAGCAGTCTTCTCAGGGCCACTGAAGCTTTCTTT.

The CDR3 protein is CASSRGAGPNTGELFF. The CDR3, as DNA: TGTGCCAGCAGCCGGGGGGCCGGCCCGAACACCGGGGAGCTGTTTTTT. This rearrangement joins TRBV5-4 to TRBJ2-2; TRBD2 might be the D (7 bases). V lost 4 bases and J lost 0, with 13 bases in between. CDR1 is SGHNT and CDR2 is YYREEE in the germline V gene (reference sequence). The CDR3 loop spans 16 amino acids.

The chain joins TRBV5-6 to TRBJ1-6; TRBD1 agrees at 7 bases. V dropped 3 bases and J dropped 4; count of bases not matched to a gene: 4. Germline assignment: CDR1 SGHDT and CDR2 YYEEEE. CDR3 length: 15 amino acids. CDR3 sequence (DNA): TGTGCCAGCAGCTGGGACAGATTTTATAATTCACCCCTCCACTTT. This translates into CASSWDRFYNSPLHF. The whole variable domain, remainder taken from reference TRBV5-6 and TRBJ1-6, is DAGVTQSPTHLIKTRGQQVTLRCSPKSGHDTVSWYQQALGQGPQFIFQYYEEEERQRGNFPDRFSGHQFPNYSSELNVNALLLGDSALYLCASSWDRFYNSPLHFGNGTRLTVT.

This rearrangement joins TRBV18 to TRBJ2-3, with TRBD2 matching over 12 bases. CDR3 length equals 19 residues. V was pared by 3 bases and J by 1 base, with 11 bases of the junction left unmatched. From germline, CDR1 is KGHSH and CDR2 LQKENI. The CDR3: CASSPGLAGLLLGTDTQYF. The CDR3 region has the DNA TGTGCCAGCTCACCTGGACTAGCGGGACTTCTGCTCGGCACAGATACGCAGTATTTT.

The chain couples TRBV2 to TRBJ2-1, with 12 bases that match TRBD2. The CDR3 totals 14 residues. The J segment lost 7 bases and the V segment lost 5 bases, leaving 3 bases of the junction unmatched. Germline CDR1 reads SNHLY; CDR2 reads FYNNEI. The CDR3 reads CASSWTSGMNEQFF. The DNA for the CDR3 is TGTGCCAGCAGTTGGACTAGCGGGATGAATGAGCAGTTCTTC.

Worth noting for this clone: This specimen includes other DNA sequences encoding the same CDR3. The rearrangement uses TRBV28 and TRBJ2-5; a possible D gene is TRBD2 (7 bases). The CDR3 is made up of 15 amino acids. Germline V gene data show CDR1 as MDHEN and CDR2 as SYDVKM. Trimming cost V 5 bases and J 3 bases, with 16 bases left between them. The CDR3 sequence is CASSPRRGREETQYF. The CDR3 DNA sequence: TGTGCCAGCAGTCCACGGCGGGGGCGGGAAGAGACCCAGTACTTC.

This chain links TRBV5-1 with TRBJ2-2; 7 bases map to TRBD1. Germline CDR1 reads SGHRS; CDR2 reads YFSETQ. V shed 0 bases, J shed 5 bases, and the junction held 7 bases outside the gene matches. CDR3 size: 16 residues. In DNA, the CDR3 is TGCGCCAGCAGCTTGGATTCAGGGGGTAGGACCGGGGAGCTGTTTTTT. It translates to CASSLDSGGRTGELFF.

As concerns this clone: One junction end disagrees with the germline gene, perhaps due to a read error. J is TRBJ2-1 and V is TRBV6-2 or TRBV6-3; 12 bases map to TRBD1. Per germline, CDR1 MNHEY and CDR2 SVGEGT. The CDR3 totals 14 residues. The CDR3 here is CASSPGQGAPRWLF. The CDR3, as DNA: TGTGCCAGCAGCCCGGGACAGGGGGCCCCCAGGTGGCTCTTC.

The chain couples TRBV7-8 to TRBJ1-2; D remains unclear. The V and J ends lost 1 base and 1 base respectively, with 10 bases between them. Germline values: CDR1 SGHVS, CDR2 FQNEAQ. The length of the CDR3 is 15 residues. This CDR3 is CASSLEGGFNYGYTF. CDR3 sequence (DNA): TGTGCCAGCAGCTTAGAAGGAGGTTTTAACTATGGCTACACCTTC.

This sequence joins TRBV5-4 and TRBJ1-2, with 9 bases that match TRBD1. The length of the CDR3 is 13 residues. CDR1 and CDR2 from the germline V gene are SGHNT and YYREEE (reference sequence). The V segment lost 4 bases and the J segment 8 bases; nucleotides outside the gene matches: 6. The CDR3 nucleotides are TGTGCCAGCAGCCCGGACAGGGGTTGGGGCTACACCTTC. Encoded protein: CASSPDRGWGYTF. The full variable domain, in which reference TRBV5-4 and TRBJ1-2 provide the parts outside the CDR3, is ETGVTQSPTHLIKTRGQQVTLRCSSQSGHNTVSWYQQALGQGPQFIFQYYREEENGRGNFPPRFSGLQFPNYSSELNVNALELDDSALYLCASSPDRGWGYTFGSGTRLTVV.

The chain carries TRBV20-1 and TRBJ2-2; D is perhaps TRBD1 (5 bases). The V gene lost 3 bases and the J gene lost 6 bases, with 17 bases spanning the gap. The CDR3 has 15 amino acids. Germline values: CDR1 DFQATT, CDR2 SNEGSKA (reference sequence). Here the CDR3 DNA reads TGCAGTGCTAGTCCCTCAGACAGTTACCCCGGGGAGCTGTTTTTT. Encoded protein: CSASPSDSYPGELFF.

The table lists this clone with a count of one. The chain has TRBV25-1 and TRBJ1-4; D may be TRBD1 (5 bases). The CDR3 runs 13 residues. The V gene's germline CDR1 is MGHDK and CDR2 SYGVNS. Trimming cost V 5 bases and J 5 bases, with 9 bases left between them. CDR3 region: CASSQSGNEKLFF. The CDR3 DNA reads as TGTGCCAGCAGTCAGTCAGGGAATGAAAAACTGTTTTTT.

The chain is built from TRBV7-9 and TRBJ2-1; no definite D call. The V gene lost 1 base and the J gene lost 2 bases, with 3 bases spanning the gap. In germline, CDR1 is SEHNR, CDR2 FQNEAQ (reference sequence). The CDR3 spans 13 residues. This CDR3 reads CASSLGPYNEQFF. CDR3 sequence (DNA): TGTGCCAGCAGCTTAGGGCCCTACAATGAGCAGTTCTTC.